These 23 T cell receptor beta chains share one sample of origin, sequenced in a study of PD-1 blockade in classical Hodgkin lymphoma. Sequencing used immunoSEQ multiplex PCR; TCRdb keeps in-frame clones, though not all of them. Seen here are about 93,000 clones, around 80% observed once, and the top ten hold 9.4%. The time point here: cycle 4 day 1 (C4D1), after about 6 weeks of nivolumab. The patients all showed relapse after autologous stem cell transplantation, while their brentuximab vedotin exposure varied. The material sequenced was peripheral blood mononuclear cells (PBMCs), taken before the fourth cycle of nivolumab. The receptors come from a human donor with classical Hodgkin lymphoma.

A few counts support this clone. This CDR3 is also generated by other DNA sequences in the sample. CDR3 in DNA: TGTGCCAGCAGTGATGGGGAACTTGGCTACACCTTC. This translates into CASSDGELGYTF. This sequence joins TRBV2 and TRBJ1-2; the D is unclear. Trimming stripped 3 bases from V and 7 bases from J, with 9 bases between. The CDR3 contains 12 residues. CDR1 and CDR2 from the germline V gene are SNHLY and FYNNEI.

In this sample, this clone turned up a few times. This chain uses TRBV5-4 with TRBJ2-7; the match to TRBD1 covers 7 bases. CDR3 length: 15 residues. V gave up 0 bases and J gave up 8 bases; unmatched junction bases: 11. Germline values: CDR1 SGHNT, CDR2 YYREEE (reference sequence). As DNA, the CDR3 is TGTGCCAGCAGCTTGGGTTCGATCGGGACAGCTCAGCAGTACTTC. Residues: CASSLGSIGTAQQYF.

Comments on this clone: One junction end does not reproduce the germline sequence, and a read error may be involved. The chain recombines TRBV28 with TRBJ2-7; a possible D gene is TRBD1 (6 bases). Germline V gives CDR1 MDHEN, CDR2 SYDVKM. There are 14 residues in the CDR3. Written as DNA, the CDR3 is TGTGCCAGCAGCCCCGGGACAACACCCTACGGGCAGTACTTC. Amino acids: CASSPGTTPYGQYF.

The chain has TRBV5-1 and TRBJ1-3; D call uncertain. The germline V gene has CDR1 SGHRS and CDR2 YFSETQ. The CDR3 has 16 residues. V was pared by 4 bases and J by 4 bases, with 18 bases between. The CDR3 DNA sequence: TGCGCCAGCAGCGGGGTGGGAGGTGCCGGAGGAAACACCATATATTTT. Its protein product is CASSGVGGAGGNTIYF. The full variable domain, in which reference TRBV5-1 and TRBJ1-3 provide the parts outside the CDR3, is KAGVTQTPRYLIKTRGQQVTLSCSPISGHRSVSWYQQTPGQGLQFLFEYFSETQRNKGNFPGRFSGRQFSNSRSEMNVSTLELGDSALYLCASSGVGGAGGNTIYFGEGSWLTVV.

The chain employs TRBV15 and TRBJ1-1; no reliable D call. Germline CDR1 and CDR2: LNHNV and YYDKDF (reference sequence). V lost 5 bases and J 3 bases, leaving 16 bases between the germline ends. The CDR3 spans 15 residues. As DNA, the CDR3 is TGTGCCACCAGCCGGGAAGGACGGGTGCACACTGAAGCTTTCTTT. Amino acids: CATSREGRVHTEAFF.

This clone came up once. The rearrangement uses TRBV10-3 and TRBJ1-5; no definite D call. Germline CDR1 reads ENHRY; CDR2 reads SYGVKD. Trimming took off 2 bases at V and 0 bases at J, with 11 bases between the two ends. This CDR3 is built from 16 residues. The CDR3 here is CAISEGGLYSNQPQHF. The CDR3 DNA follows: TGTGCCATCAGTGAGGGAGGCCTCTATAGCAATCAGCCCCAGCATTTT.

The chain couples TRBV21-1 to TRBJ2-7; the D call TRBD2 from the table was never checked on the DNA. TRBV21-1 is a pseudogene locus. CDR3 size: 13 residues. This CDR3 is CASSIKFLGTRFV. CDR3 in DNA: TGTGCCAGCAGTATAAAGTTTCTGGGGACTAGATTCGTC.

The chain recombines TRBV9 with TRBJ1-2; D not resolved. Germline CDR1 is SGDLS and CDR2 is YYNGEE. The CDR3 is 13 amino acids. V was pared by 3 bases and J by 7 bases, with 13 bases between. CDR3: CASSAGGWGGYTF. The CDR3 coding sequence is TGTGCCAGCAGCGCGGGAGGGTGGGGTGGCTACACCTTC.

This clone was counted a few times. In DNA, the CDR3 is TGTGCCAGCAGCATAAGGGGGAACGAAAAACTGTTTTTT. As protein: CASSIRGNEKLFF. The V call is TRBV11-2, the J call TRBJ1-4; possible D gene TRBD1, 6 bases. In germline, CDR1 is SGHAT, CDR2 FQNNGV. The germline V and J ends were trimmed by 5 bases and 8 bases, with 12 bases remaining between them. The CDR3 is 13 residues long.

The rearrangement uses TRBV27 and TRBJ2-7; D perhaps matches TRBD1 (6 bases). The V end lost 8 bases, the J end lost 7 bases, and 15 bases lay between the germline ends. Germline V gene sequence: CDR1 MNHEY, CDR2 SMNVEV (reference sequence). This CDR3 is 12 amino acids long. The CDR3 protein is CASHPRGGEQYF. In DNA form, the CDR3 reads TGTGCCAGCCACCCTCGAGGGGGAGAGCAGTACTTC.

CDR3 nucleotide sequence: TGTGCCATCAGTGGGGGCTTAACAGGGGTTTCAAGGAACACTGAAGCTTTCTTT. Translating gives CAISGGLTGVSRNTEAFF. This sequence joins TRBV10-3 and TRBJ1-1, with 7 bases fitting TRBD1. This CDR3 contains 18 residues. Germline V gene lookup returns CDR1 ENHRY and CDR2 SYGVKD. With 4 bases clipped from V and 1 base from J, the junction kept 15 bases outside the gene matches.

On this clone: A junction boundary mismatches the germline segment, possibly from a read error. The chain recombines TRBV7-7 with TRBJ2-5; a weak D match, TRBD2 (5 bases). The CDR3 extends over 15 amino acids. Germline V gives CDR1 SSHAT, CDR2 FNYEAQ (reference sequence). The chain's CDR3 is CASSPGHGVGKTQYF. CDR3 DNA sequence: TGTGCTAGCAGCCCCGGGCACGGGGTCGGGAAGACCCAGTACTTC.

V usage is TRBV7-9 and J usage is TRBJ1-4, with TRBD1 matching over 8 bases. J was trimmed by 5 bases and V by 5 bases; bases with no gene match: 4. The germline CDR1 and CDR2 sequences are SEHNR and FQNEAQ (reference sequence). The CDR3 has 14 amino acids. CDR3 amino acids: CASSGDRGNEKLFF. CDR3 nucleotides: TGTGCCAGCAGCGGCGACAGGGGCAATGAAAAACTGTTTTTT. Full variable domain (missing parts from reference TRBV7-9 and TRBJ1-4): DTGVSQNPRHKITKRGQNVTFRCDPISEHNRLYWYRQTLGQGPEFLTYFQNEAQLEKSRLLSDRFSAERPKGSFSTLEIQRTEQGDSAMYLCASSGDRGNEKLFFGSGTQLSVL.

The chain's CDR3 is CASSQDYGTGRRPQHF. CDR3 bases: TGTGCCAGCAGCCAAGATTACGGGACAGGGAGGAGGCCCCAGCATTTT. This chain uses TRBV4-2 with TRBJ1-5, with 9 bases lining up with TRBD1. Germline CDR1 and CDR2: LGHNA and YNFKEQ. Trimming cost V 0 bases and J 9 bases; bases outside gene matches: 9. The CDR3 consists of 16 residues.

CDR3 sequence reads: CASGLHRTGGNYGYTF. The CDR3 coding sequence is TGTGCTAGTGGTCTCCACCGGACAGGGGGTAACTATGGCTACACCTTC. This chain uses TRBV12-5 with TRBJ1-2, with 10 bases lining up with TRBD1. The CDR3 covers 16 residues. The trim removed 5 bases at V and 1 base at J, leaving 7 bases unmatched. Germline values: CDR1 LGHNT, CDR2 FRNRAP.

The chain recombines TRBV20-1 with TRBJ2-7, with D unclear. The CDR3 sequence is 11 residues long. V was clipped by 6 bases and J by 6 bases, with 12 bases between them. Germline CDR1 reads DFQATT; CDR2 reads SNEGSKA (reference sequence). In DNA form, the CDR3 reads TGCAGTGCACCGGCTCTGGGCGAGCAGTACTTC. Its translation: CSAPALGEQYF.

The V and J genes are TRBV6-6 and TRBJ1-3, with unresolved D. The germline CDR1 and CDR2 sequences are MNHNY and SVGAGI (reference sequence). The CDR3 contains 14 residues. Trimming shortened V by 7 bases and J by 0 bases, and 10 bases separated the two germline ends. The CDR3, as DNA: TGTGCCAGCAACGAGGGATTCTCTGGAAACACCATATATTTT. Its protein product is CASNEGFSGNTIYF.

The chain couples TRBV5-1 to TRBJ1-5; maybe TRBD1 (6 bases). Deletions cut 4 bases from V and 0 bases from J, with 17 bases between. Germline V gives CDR1 SGHRS, CDR2 YFSETQ. The CDR3 is 17 amino acids. The CDR3 sequence is CASSPSGQYHSNQPQHF. CDR3 in DNA: TGCGCCAGCAGCCCTTCGGGACAATATCATAGCAATCAGCCCCAGCATTTT.

The CDR3 loop reads CASSVPMSYEQYF. As DNA, the CDR3 is TGTGCCAGCAGTGTCCCCATGAGCTACGAGCAGTACTTC. The V and J genes are TRBV28 and TRBJ2-7; the D is unclear. Germline V gene lookup returns CDR1 MDHEN and CDR2 SYDVKM. V dropped 5 bases and J dropped 3 bases, with 11 bases sitting between them. The CDR3 loop spans 13 amino acids.

This chain uses TRBV25-1 with TRBJ2-5, with 7 bases identical to TRBD1. CDR3 length: 13 residues. Germline CDR1 MGHDK, CDR2 SYGVNS. V shed 3 bases and J 3 bases; nucleotides not matched to a gene: 1. Written as DNA, the CDR3 is TGTGCCAGCAGTGATCAGGGGGAAGAGACCCAGTACTTC. It encodes CASSDQGEETQYF.

CDR3 sequence: CASTPAGGYPGELFF. CDR3 nucleotides: TGTGCCAGCACCCCAGCGGGGGGCTATCCCGGGGAGCTGTTTTTT. The V and J genes are TRBV7-9 and TRBJ2-2; 9 nucleotides agree with TRBD2. Germline-derived CDR1 and CDR2 are SEHNR and FQNEAQ (reference sequence). The ends lost 7 bases at V and 6 bases at J; junction bases unmatched: 9. This CDR3 region has 15 residues.

The rearrangement links TRBV20-1 to TRBJ1-1, with D hard to call. In germline, CDR1 is DFQATT, CDR2 SNEGSKA (reference sequence). V was trimmed by 6 bases and J by 2 bases, leaving 7 bases between them. The CDR3 loop spans 11 amino acids. CDR3 in amino acids: CSARKNTEAFF. CDR3 sequence (DNA): TGCAGTGCACGCAAAAACACTGAAGCTTTCTTT.

This clone was counted between two and nine times. The CDR3 here is CASGLGGAGYDTQYF. DNA of the CDR3: TGTGCTAGTGGTTTGGGGGGGGCCGGCTACGATACGCAGTATTTT. The chain employs TRBV12-5 and TRBJ2-3; the D gene could be TRBD1 or TRBD2 (6 bases each). This CDR3 is built from 15 residues. The V and J ends lost 1 base and 6 bases respectively, with 14 bases between them. The germline gives CDR1 LGHNT, CDR2 FRNRAP. Supplemented by reference TRBV12-5 and TRBJ2-3, the full variable domain reads DARVTQTPRHKVTEMGQEVTMRCQPILGHNTVFWYRQTMMQGLELLAYFRNRAPLDDSGMPKDRFSAEMPDATLATLKIQPSEPRDSAVYFCASGLGGAGYDTQYFGPGTRLTVL.